Listed below are T cell receptor beta chains from one sample, sequenced in a study of T cell repertoires in cytomegalovirus infection. TCRdb processed the reads anew with MiXCR; each CDR3 protein has one entry. Of approximately 500,000 distinct CDR3 sequences in the sample, approximately 16% were seen once. Sequencing was performed on CD8+ T cells from PBMCs. These TCRs come from a human donor in good health (CMV status not recorded). Some clones in this sample may be carry-over from other donors' samples. The CDR3 runs from the conserved cysteine through the conserved F or W. Fields, in order: D gene, clone size, V gene, J gene, CDR3 protein. The D gene is left open where the match is weak. Clone size is given for some rows only: seen once, a few or many times, or a class if the clone is expanded.

>.|many|TRBV7-6|TRBJ2-5
CASSGRGSQETQYF
>.|few|TRBV27|TRBJ1-5
CASSSSRLTSNQPQHF
>.|many|TRBV30|TRBJ2-7
CAWSVRLGTLGSHEQYF
>.|few|TRBV7-8|TRBJ1-5
CASSLDYTGLKPQHF
>.|.|TRBV10-2|TRBJ2-1
CASSEPLMRAKRGYNEQFF
>TRBD1|.|TRBV18|TRBJ2-1
CASSPRDRAHNEQFF
>.|many|TRBV7-2|TRBJ2-7
CASSSALTYEQYF
>TRBD1|.|TRBV2|TRBJ1-3
CASSLTGLARISGNTIYF
>.|few|TRBV10-3|TRBJ2-2
CAIGKVGRTGELFF
>.|many|TRBV11-2|TRBJ2-7
CASSLTIGGQDEQYF
>.|many|TRBV7-2|TRBJ2-2
CASSLPTSPNTGELFF
>TRBD1|many|TRBV10-3|TRBJ1-1
CAISGDSANTEAFF
>.|.|TRBV27|TRBJ1-5
CASSPSRGEVNQPQHF
>.|.|TRBV12-3/TRBV12-4|TRBJ2-3
CASSKPGGTLVNTDTQYF
>.|.|TRBV4-2|TRBJ1-3
CASSRNLQIHGNTIYF
>.|.|TRBV20-1|TRBJ2-3
CSALQALGPTDTQYF